The 26 T cell receptor beta chains listed next were all sequenced from one sample in a study of T cell repertoires in cytomegalovirus infection. No antigens are known for them. TCRdb re-derived calls from the reads in MiXCR, one entry per CDR3 protein. The repertoire holds some 700,000 distinct CDR3 sequences, with roughly a third as singletons. Sequenced here: cultured PBMCs, sampled from culture after CMV antigen stimulation. The receptors originated from a human donor in good health (CMV status not recorded). Some clones in this sample may be carry-over from other donors' samples.

This clonotype was counted many times. The genes are TRBV6-5 and TRBJ1-2, with 7 bases lining up with TRBD1. CDR1 and CDR2 from the germline V gene are MNHEY and SVGAGI. The CDR3 contains 15 residues. J gave up 5 bases and V 4 bases, and 10 bases lay outside the gene matches. Written as DNA, the CDR3 is TGTGCCAGCAGTTTCCAGACAGGGACGATTTATGGCTACACCTTC. It yields the protein CASSFQTGTIYGYTF.

V is TRBV20-1 and J is TRBJ1-4; possibly TRBD1 for D (5 bases). CDR3 length equals 16 residues. Germline values: CDR1 DFQATT, CDR2 SNEGSKA (reference sequence). The V end was cut by 6 bases, the J end by 5 bases, with 22 bases between. CDR3 nucleotides: TGCAGTGCGCGGGACTCATCGATGTGGGCAAATGAAAAACTGTTTTTT. Translating gives CSARDSSMWANEKLFF.

This clonotype was counted a few times. This chain links TRBV7-9 with TRBJ2-1, with 7 nucleotides matching TRBD1. This CDR3 comprises 15 residues. Looked up from germline, CDR1 is SEHNR and CDR2 is FQNEAQ (reference sequence). J lost 8 bases, V lost 7 bases, and 14 bases had no gene match. The CDR3 DNA is TGTGCCAGCACCCCGTGGGACAGAAGCGAGGATGAGCAGTTCTTC. This encodes CASTPWDRSEDEQFF.

This chain uses TRBV20-1 with TRBJ1-4, with unresolved D. Deletions cut 5 bases from V and 7 bases from J, with 14 bases between. The CDR3 contains 13 residues. CDR1 is DFQATT, CDR2 SNEGSKA, per germline (reference sequence). The CDR3 loop is CSAGRGGGEKLFF. DNA for the CDR3: TGCAGTGCTGGGCGTGGAGGAGGTGAAAAACTGTTTTTT.

This clonotype was seen only once. The rearrangement joins TRBV7-8 to TRBJ1-2; D gene uncertain. V lost 4 bases and J 8 bases, leaving 11 bases between the germline ends. The length of the CDR3 is 12 residues. CDR1 and CDR2 from the germline V gene are SGHVS and FQNEAQ. Written as DNA, the CDR3 is TGTGCCAGCAGCTCGGGCGTAAAGGGCTACACCTTC. It specifies CASSSGVKGYTF. The whole variable domain, remainder taken from reference TRBV7-8 and TRBJ1-2, is GAGVSQSPRYKVAKRGQDVALRCDPISGHVSLFWYQQALGQGPEFLTYFQNEAQLDKSGLPSDRFFAERPEGSVSTLKIQRTQQEDSAVYLCASSSGVKGYTFGSGTRLTVV.

J is TRBJ1-6 and V is TRBV5-1; no definite D call. Germline CDR1 reads SGHRS; CDR2 reads YFSETQ. V was shortened by 0 bases and J by 7 bases, with 11 bases between the two germline ends. This CDR3 has 15 amino acids. The CDR3 protein is CASSLDSIGNSPLHF. The CDR3 DNA follows: TGCGCCAGCAGCTTGGACAGCATTGGGAATTCACCCCTCCACTTT.

V and J are TRBV7-6 and TRBJ2-5; perhaps D is TRBD1 or TRBD2 (5 bases each). The V end lost 5 bases, the J end lost 3 bases, and 13 bases lay between the germline ends. Germline V gene data show CDR1 as SGHVS and CDR2 as FNYEAQ. The CDR3 loop spans 14 amino acids. The CDR3 here is CASSPPRGEETQYF. The CDR3 DNA is TGTGCCAGCAGCCCACCGAGAGGGGAAGAGACCCAGTACTTC.

The chain joins TRBV27 to TRBJ1-2, with D hard to call. The V end was cut by 3 bases, the J end by 7 bases, with 15 bases between. CDR3 length: 14 residues. Germline values: CDR1 MNHEY, CDR2 SMNVEV (reference sequence). CDR3 DNA: TGTGCCAGCAGTTTCCTCGGCGCCCTCTCTGGCTACACCTTC. Its protein product is CASSFLGALSGYTF.

The rearrangement links TRBV28 to TRBJ1-4; tentatively, D is TRBD1 (5 bases). Germline CDR1 MDHEN, CDR2 SYDVKM. With 5 bases removed from V and 4 bases from J, the gap between germline ends came to 17 bases. This CDR3 region has 16 residues. In DNA form, the CDR3 reads TGTGCCAGCAGTCAATTATGGGGCAGTAATAATGAAAAACTGTTTTTT. It yields the protein CASSQLWGSNNEKLFF. The entire variable domain, with the rest obtained from reference TRBV28 and TRBJ1-4, is as follows: DVKVTQSSRYLVKRTGEKVFLECVQDMDHENMFWYRQDPGLGLRLIYFSYDVKMKEKGDIPEGYSVSREKKERFSLILESASTNQTSMYLCASSQLWGSNNEKLFFGSGTQLSVL.

The CDR3 loop is CASSLNGASNEQYF. Here the CDR3 DNA reads TGTGCCAGCAGCTTAAACGGAGCCAGCAACGAGCAGTACTTC. The chain carries TRBV7-9 and TRBJ2-7; no definite D call. This CDR3 is built from 14 residues. Germline V gives CDR1 SEHNR, CDR2 FQNEAQ (reference sequence). The germline V and J ends were trimmed by 2 bases and 5 bases, with 13 bases remaining between them. Full variable domain (remainder filled in from reference TRBV7-9 and TRBJ2-7): DTGVSQNPRHKITKRGQNVTFRCDPISEHNRLYWYRQTLGQGPEFLTYFQNEAQLEKSRLLSDRFSAERPKGSFSTLEIQRTEQGDSAMYLCASSLNGASNEQYFGPGTRLTVT.

The chain uses TRBV27 and TRBJ2-4, with D uncertain. V lost 4 bases and J lost 0, with 10 bases in between. Germline CDR1 MNHEY, CDR2 SMNVEV (reference sequence). The CDR3 runs to 15 residues. In nucleotides, the CDR3 is TGTGCCAGCAGTTCCCCCACACTAGCCAAAAACATTCAGTACTTC. Translation: CASSSPTLAKNIQYF.

The chain combines TRBV7-2 with TRBJ2-7; maybe TRBD2 (5 bases). Trimming left V 2 bases short and J 4 bases short, with 15 bases between. Germline loops: CDR1 SGHTA, CDR2 FQGNSA. CDR3 length: 15 residues. In nucleotides, the CDR3 is TGTGCCAGCAGCTTAACAGCGTCGGGGTTATACGAGCAGTACTTC. This encodes CASSLTASGLYEQYF. Together with reference TRBV7-2 and TRBJ2-7, the CDR3 gives the full variable domain: GAGVSQSPSNKVTEKGKDVELRCDPISGHTALYWYRQSLGQGLEFLIYFQGNSAPDKSGLPSDRFSAERTGGSVSTLTIQRTQQEDSAVYLCASSLTASGLYEQYFGPGTRLTVT.

This clonotype has ten or more counts. The rearrangement links TRBV7-2 to TRBJ2-7, with D unclear. The germline gives CDR1 SGHTA, CDR2 FQGNSA. The CDR3 length is 14 residues. V lost 6 bases to trimming and J lost 1 base, with 13 bases between them. The CDR3 DNA sequence: TGTGCCAGCAGAGAACAGCGTTTGTCCTACGAGCAGTACTTC. Its translation is CASREQRLSYEQYF.

This clonotype was observed a single time. The chain combines TRBV6-2 or TRBV6-3 with TRBJ2-7; D remains ambiguous. The germline V and J ends were trimmed by 2 bases and 4 bases, with 15 bases remaining between them. The CDR3 extends over 15 amino acids. In germline, CDR1 is MNHEY, CDR2 SVGEGT. CDR3 protein: CASSYPPLLSYEQYF. The CDR3, as DNA: TGTGCCAGCAGTTACCCCCCCCTTCTTTCGTACGAGCAGTACTTC.

This clonotype has a count of ten or more. CDR3 sequence (DNA): TGTGCCAGCGCACGCTCTGGGGCCAACGTCCTGACTTTC. Its translation: CASARSGANVLTF. This chain joins TRBV7-9 and TRBJ2-6; unclear D gene. The CDR3 runs to 13 residues. Trimming left V 8 bases short and J 0 bases short, with 5 bases between. From germline, CDR1 is SEHNR and CDR2 FQNEAQ (reference sequence).

This clonotype was detected many times. The chain employs TRBV7-2 and TRBJ2-3; no definite D call. The CDR3 length is 15 residues. CDR1 and CDR2 from the germline V gene are SGHTA and FQGNSA. Trimming took 5 bases from V and 0 from J, leaving 12 bases between them. CDR3: CASSRRYTSTDTQYF. The CDR3 DNA is TGTGCCAGCAGCCGACGGTATACTAGCACAGATACGCAGTATTTT.

This clonotype was detected many times. This chain joins TRBV7-8 and TRBJ2-7, with 13 bases fitting TRBD2. This CDR3 is 15 amino acids long. V trimming: 4 bases; J trimming: 2 bases; junction bases outside the gene matches: 2. In germline, CDR1 is SGHVS, CDR2 FQNEAQ. CDR3 sequence reads: CASSSTSGRTYEQYF. CDR3 DNA: TGTGCCAGCAGCTCGACTAGCGGGAGGACCTACGAGCAGTACTTC.

This clonotype was detected a few times. The chain uses TRBV7-9 and TRBJ1-4, with 7 bases fitting TRBD1. Unmatched junction bases numbered 12, after V lost 4 bases and J lost 7 bases. CDR1 is SEHNR, CDR2 FQNEAQ, per germline (reference sequence). This CDR3 contains 16 residues. The CDR3 DNA is TGTGCCAGCAGCTCCCCTTGGGACAGAAACAGTGAAAAACTGTTTTTT. Amino acids: CASSSPWDRNSEKLFF.

The gene calls are TRBV27 and TRBJ2-7, with no clear D. Trimming took off 5 bases at V and 3 bases at J, with 20 bases between the two ends. The CDR3 sequence is 16 residues long. Germline lookup yields CDR1 MNHEY and CDR2 SMNVEV (reference sequence). This CDR3 reads CASSLTVEAVNYEQYF. DNA of the CDR3: TGTGCCAGCAGTCTCACAGTGGAAGCAGTCAACTACGAGCAGTACTTC.

With respect to this clonotype: This may be a read error, as it is one base from a much larger clone. This rearrangement joins TRBV7-2 to TRBJ2-7; D uncertain. The CDR3 covers 16 residues. Germline loops: CDR1 SGHTA, CDR2 FQGNSA. CDR3 nucleotide sequence: TGTGCCAGCAGCGACCCTTTAATCGGCGGAAGATACGAGAAGTACTTC. It is translated as CASSDPLIGGRYEKYF.

This clonotype was found many times. This chain joins TRBV7-2 and TRBJ2-3, with a weak D call TRBD1 (5 bases). The V end was cut by 3 bases, the J end by 4 bases, with 8 bases between. CDR1 is SGHTA, CDR2 FQGNSA, per germline. CDR3 length: 13 amino acids. Here the CDR3 DNA reads TGTGCCAGCAGCTTCTTAGGGGCAGATACGCAGTATTTT. The encoded protein is CASSFLGADTQYF.

The chain joins TRBV11-2 to TRBJ1-1, with TRBD1 as a possible D gene (5 bases). CDR1 and CDR2 from the germline V gene are SGHAT and FQNNGV. V was trimmed by 3 bases and J by 1 base, leaving 9 bases between them. CDR3 length: 14 residues. The CDR3 protein is CASSFAGQNTEAFF. CDR3 DNA: TGTGCCAGCAGCTTTGCAGGGCAGAACACTGAAGCTTTCTTT.

This chain links TRBV20-1 with TRBJ2-6; D remains unclear. Trimming took off 6 bases at V and 2 bases at J, with 11 bases between the two ends. Germline V gives CDR1 DFQATT, CDR2 SNEGSKA (reference sequence). The CDR3 is 14 residues long. The CDR3 reads CSASTQPGANVLTF. The CDR3 nucleotides read TGCAGTGCCTCTACGCAGCCTGGGGCCAACGTCCTGACTTTC.

This clonotype was found a few times. This chain connects TRBV7-2 to TRBJ2-1; 8 bases agree with TRBD2. Germline values: CDR1 SGHTA, CDR2 FQGNSA. The V gene end was trimmed by 0 bases and the J gene end by 0 bases; junction bases not matched to a gene: 4. The CDR3 runs 17 residues. CDR3 protein: CASSLAHGLASYNEQFF. CDR3 in DNA: TGTGCCAGCAGCTTAGCGCATGGACTAGCCTCCTACAATGAGCAGTTCTTC.

CDR3 sequence: CATRHRDKLSEQFF. The CDR3 DNA sequence: TGTGCCACCAGACACCGGGACAAGCTTTCTGAGCAGTTCTTC. The chain employs TRBV7-6 and TRBJ2-1; D is possibly TRBD1 (6 bases). Per germline, CDR1 SGHVS and CDR2 FNYEAQ. This CDR3 contains 14 residues. Between the trimmed V and J ends, which lost 10 bases and 9 bases, there was a span of 22 bases.

The V and J genes are TRBV6-5 and TRBJ1-1; 10 bases fit TRBD1. V lost 6 bases to trimming and J lost 11 bases; unmatched junction nucleotides: 12. The germline gives CDR1 MNHEY, CDR2 SVGAGI. This CDR3 contains 14 residues. CDR3 DNA: TGTGCCAGCAGCCGCGCGACAGGGGGCGCGGGGGCTTTCTTT. It is translated as CASSRATGGAGAFF.